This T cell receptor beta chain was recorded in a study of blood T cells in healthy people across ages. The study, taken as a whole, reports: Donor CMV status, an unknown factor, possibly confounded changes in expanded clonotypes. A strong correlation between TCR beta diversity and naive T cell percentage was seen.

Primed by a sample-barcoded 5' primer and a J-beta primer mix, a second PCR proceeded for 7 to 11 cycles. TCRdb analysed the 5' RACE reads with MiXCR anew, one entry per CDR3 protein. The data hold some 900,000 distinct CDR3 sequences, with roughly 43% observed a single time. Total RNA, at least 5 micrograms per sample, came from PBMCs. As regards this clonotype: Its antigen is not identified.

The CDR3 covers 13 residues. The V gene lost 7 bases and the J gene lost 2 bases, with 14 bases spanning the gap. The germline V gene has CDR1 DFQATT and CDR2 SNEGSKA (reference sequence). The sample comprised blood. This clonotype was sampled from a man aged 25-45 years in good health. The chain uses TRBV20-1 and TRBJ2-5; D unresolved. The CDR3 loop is CSGYHGYQETQYF. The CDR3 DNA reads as TGCAGTGGTTACCACGGTTATCAAGAGACCCAGTACTTC.